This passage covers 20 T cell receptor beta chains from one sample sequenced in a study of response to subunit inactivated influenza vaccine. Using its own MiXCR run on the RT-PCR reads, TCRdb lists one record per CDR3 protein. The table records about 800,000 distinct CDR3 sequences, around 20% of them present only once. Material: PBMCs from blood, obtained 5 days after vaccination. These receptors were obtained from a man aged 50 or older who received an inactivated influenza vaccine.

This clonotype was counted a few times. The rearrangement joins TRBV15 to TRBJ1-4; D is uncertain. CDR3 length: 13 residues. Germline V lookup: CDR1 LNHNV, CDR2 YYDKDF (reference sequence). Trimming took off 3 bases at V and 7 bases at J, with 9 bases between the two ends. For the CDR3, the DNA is TGTGCCACCAGCAGGGGAACTTCTGAAAAACTGTTTTTT. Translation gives CATSRGTSEKLFF. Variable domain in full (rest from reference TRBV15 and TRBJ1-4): DAMVIQNPRYQVTQFGKPVTLSCSQTLNHNVMYWYQQKSSQAPKLLFHYYDKDFNNEADTPDNFQSRRPNTSFCFLDIRSPGLGDTAMYLCATSRGTSEKLFFGSGTQLSVL.

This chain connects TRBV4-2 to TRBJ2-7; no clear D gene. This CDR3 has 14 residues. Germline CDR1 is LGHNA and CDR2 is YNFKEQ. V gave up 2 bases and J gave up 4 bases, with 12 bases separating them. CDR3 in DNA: TGTGCCAGCAGCCAATCGGACCTTTATTACGAGCAGTACTTC. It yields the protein CASSQSDLYYEQYF.

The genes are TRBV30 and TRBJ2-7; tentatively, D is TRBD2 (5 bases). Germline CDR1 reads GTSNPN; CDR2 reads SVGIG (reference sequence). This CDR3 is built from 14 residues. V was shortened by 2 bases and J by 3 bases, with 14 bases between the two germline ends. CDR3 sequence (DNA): TGTGCCTGGAGTCTTTGGGATGGGAGCTACGAGCAGTACTTC. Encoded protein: CAWSLWDGSYEQYF.

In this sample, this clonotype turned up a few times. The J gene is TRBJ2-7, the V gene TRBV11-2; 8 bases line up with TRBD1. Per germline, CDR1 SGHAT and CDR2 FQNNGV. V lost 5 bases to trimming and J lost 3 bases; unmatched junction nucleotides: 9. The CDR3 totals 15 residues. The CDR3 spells CASSVGDRINYEQYF. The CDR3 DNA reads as TGTGCCAGCAGCGTAGGGGACAGGATAAACTACGAGCAGTACTTC.

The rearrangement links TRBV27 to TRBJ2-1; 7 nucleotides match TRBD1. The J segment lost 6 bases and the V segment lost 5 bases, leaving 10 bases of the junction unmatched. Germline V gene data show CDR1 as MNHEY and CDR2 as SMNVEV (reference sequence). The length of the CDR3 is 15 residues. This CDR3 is CASSLYRDSFNEQFF. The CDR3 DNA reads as TGTGCCAGCAGTCTATACCGGGACAGTTTCAATGAGCAGTTCTTC.

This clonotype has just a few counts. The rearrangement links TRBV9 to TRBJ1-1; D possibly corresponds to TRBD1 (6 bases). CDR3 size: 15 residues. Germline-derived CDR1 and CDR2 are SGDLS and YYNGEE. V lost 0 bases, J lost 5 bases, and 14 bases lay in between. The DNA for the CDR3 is TGTGCCAGCAGCGTAGCCCCGGGGGGCAGGACTGAAGCTTTCTTT. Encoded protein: CASSVAPGGRTEAFF.

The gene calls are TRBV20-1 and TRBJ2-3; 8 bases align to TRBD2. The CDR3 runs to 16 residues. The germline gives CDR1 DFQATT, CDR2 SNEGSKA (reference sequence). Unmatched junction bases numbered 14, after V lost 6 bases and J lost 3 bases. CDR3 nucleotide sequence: TGCAGTGCCGGCCGCCCTCTCGGGGGGGCGACAGATACGCAGTATTTT. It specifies CSAGRPLGGATDTQYF.

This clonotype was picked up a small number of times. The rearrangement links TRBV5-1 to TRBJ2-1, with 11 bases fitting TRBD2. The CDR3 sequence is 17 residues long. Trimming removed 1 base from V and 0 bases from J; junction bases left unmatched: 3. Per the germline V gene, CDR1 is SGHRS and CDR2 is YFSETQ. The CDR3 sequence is CASSLSGLADSYNEQFF. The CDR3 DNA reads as TGCGCCAGCAGCTTGTCGGGACTAGCGGACTCCTACAATGAGCAGTTCTTC.

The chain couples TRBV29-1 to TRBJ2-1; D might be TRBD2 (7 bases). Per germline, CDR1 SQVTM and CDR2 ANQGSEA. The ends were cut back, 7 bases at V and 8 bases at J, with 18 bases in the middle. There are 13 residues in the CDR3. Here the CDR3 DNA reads TGCAGCGCTAATAGGGGGGGACCCGATGAGCAGTTCTTC. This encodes CSANRGGPDEQFF.

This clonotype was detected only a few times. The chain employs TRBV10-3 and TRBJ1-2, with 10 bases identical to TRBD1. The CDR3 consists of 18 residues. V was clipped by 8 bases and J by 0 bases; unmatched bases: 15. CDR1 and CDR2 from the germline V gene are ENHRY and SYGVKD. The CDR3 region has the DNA TGTGCCATCCCGAACGGGGGACAGGGGACCCTACCTAACTATGGCTACACCTTC. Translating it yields CAIPNGGQGTLPNYGYTF.

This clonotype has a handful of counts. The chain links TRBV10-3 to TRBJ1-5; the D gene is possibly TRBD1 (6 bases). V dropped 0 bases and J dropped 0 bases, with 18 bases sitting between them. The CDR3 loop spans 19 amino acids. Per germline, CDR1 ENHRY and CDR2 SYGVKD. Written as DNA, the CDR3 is TGTGCCATCAGTGAGTCGCCCAGGGGTAGTGGATATAGCAATCAGCCCCAGCATTTT. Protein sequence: CAISESPRGSGYSNQPQHF.

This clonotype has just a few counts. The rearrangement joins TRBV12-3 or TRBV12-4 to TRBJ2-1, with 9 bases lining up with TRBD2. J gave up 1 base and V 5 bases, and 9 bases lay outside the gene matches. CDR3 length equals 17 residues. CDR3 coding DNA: TGTGCCAGCAGTGCCCAAAGCGGGAGGCTTTCCTACAATGAGCAGTTCTTC. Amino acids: CASSAQSGRLSYNEQFF.

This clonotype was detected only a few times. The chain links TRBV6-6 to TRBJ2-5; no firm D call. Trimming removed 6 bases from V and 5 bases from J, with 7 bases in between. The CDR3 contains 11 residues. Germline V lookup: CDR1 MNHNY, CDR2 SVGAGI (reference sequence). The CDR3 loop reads CASRGLETQYF. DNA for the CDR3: TGTGCCAGCAGGGGTTTGGAGACCCAGTACTTC.

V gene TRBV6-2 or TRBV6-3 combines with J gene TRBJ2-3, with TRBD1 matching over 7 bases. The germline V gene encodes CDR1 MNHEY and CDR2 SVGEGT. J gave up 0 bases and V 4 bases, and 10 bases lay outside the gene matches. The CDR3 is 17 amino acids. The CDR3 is CASSSNRGQLSTDTQYF. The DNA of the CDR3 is TGTGCCAGCAGTTCAAACAGGGGCCAGCTGAGCACAGATACGCAGTATTTT.

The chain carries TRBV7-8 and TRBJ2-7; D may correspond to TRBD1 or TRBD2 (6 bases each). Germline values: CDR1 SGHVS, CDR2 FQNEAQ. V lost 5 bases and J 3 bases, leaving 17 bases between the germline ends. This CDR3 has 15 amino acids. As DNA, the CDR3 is TGTGCCAGCAGCGAGAGGGGGGTCCCACTCTACGAGCAGTACTTC. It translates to CASSERGVPLYEQYF.

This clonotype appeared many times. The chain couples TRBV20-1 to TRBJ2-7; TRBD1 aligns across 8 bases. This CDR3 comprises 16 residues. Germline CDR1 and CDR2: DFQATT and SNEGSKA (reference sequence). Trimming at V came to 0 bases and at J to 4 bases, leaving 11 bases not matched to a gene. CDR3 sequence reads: CSARDSVPGQVYEQYF. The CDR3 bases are TGCAGTGCTAGAGATTCCGTCCCGGGACAGGTTTACGAGCAGTACTTC.

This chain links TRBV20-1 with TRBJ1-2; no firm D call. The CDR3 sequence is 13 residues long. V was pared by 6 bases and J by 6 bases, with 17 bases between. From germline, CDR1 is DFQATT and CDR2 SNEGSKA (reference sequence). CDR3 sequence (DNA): TGCAGTGCCGGGCCGGAAAGGGCGGATGGCTACACCTTC. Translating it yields CSAGPERADGYTF.

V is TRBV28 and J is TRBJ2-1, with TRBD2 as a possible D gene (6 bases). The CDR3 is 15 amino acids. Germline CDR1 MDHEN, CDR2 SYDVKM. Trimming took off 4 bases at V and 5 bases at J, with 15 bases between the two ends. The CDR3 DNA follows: TGTGCCAGCAGTTCGGCCTTGGGGGGAAACAATGAGCAGTTCTTC. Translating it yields CASSSALGGNNEQFF.

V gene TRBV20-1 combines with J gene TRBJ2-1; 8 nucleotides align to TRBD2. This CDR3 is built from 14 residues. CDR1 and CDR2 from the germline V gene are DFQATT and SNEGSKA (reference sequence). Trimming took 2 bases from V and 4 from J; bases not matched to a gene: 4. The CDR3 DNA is TGCAGTGCTAGAATAGCGGGAAAATACAATGAGCAGTTCTTC. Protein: CSARIAGKYNEQFF.

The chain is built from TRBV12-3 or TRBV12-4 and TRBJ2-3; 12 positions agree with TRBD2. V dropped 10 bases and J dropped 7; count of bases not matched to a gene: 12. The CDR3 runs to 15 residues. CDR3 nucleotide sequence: TGTGCCATCACCTCCGGGACTAGCGGGTCATATACGCAGTATTTT. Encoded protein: CAITSGTSGSYTQYF.